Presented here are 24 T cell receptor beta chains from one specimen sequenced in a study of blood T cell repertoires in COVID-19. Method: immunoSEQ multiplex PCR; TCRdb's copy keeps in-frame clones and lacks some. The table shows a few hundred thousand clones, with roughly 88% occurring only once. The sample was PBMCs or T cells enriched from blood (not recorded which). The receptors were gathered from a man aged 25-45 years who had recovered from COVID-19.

The CDR3 sequence: CASSERQGGNQPQHF. In DNA, the CDR3 is TGTGCCAGCAGTGAACGGCAGGGTGGCAATCAGCCCCAGCATTTT. The rearrangement joins TRBV6-1 to TRBJ1-5, with a weak D call TRBD1 (5 bases). Germline V CDR1 and CDR2: MNHNS, SASEGT. The CDR3 consists of 15 residues. V was trimmed by 2 bases and J by 2 bases, leaving 10 bases between them.

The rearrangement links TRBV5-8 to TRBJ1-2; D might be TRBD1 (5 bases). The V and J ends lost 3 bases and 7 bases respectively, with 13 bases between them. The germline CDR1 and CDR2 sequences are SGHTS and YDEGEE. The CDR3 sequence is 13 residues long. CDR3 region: CASSYRPRGGYTF. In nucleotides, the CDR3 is TGTGCCAGCAGCTACAGGCCGCGGGGTGGCTACACCTTC.

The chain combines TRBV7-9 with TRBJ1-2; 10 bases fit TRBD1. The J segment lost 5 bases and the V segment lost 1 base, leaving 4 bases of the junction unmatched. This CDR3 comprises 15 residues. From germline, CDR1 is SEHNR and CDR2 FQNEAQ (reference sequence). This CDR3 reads CASSLGQGATYGYTF. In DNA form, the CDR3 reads TGTGCCAGCAGCTTAGGACAGGGGGCGACGTATGGCTACACCTTC.

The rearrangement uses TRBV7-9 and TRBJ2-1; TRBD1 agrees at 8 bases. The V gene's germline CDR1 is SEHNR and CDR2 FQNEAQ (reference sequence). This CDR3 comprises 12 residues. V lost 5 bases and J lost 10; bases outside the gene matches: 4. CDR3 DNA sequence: TGTGCCAGCAGCGCCGACAGGGGCGAGCAGTTCTTC. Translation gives CASSADRGEQFF. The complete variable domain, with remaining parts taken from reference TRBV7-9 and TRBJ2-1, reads DTGVSQNPRHKITKRGQNVTFRCDPISEHNRLYWYRQTLGQGPEFLTYFQNEAQLEKSRLLSDRFSAERPKGSFSTLEIQRTEQGDSAMYLCASSADRGEQFFGPGTRLTVL.

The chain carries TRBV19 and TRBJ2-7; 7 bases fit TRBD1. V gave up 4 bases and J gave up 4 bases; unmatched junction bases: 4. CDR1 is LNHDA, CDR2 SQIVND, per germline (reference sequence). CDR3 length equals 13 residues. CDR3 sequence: CASSKGQNYEQYF. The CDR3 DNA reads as TGTGCCAGTAGTAAGGGACAGAATTACGAGCAGTACTTC.

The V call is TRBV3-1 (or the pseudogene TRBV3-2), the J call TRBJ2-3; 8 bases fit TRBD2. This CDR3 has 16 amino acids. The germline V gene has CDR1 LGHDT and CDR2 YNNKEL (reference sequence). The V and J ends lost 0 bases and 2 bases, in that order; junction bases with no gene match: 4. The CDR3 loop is CASSQDGGGYTDTQYF. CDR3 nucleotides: TGTGCCAGCAGCCAAGATGGCGGGGGGTACACAGATACGCAGTATTTT.

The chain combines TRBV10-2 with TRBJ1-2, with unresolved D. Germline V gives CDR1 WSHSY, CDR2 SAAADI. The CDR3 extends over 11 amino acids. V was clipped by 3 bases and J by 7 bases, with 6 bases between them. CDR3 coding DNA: TGCGCCAGCAGTGACTCAGGTGGCTACACCTTC. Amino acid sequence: CASSDSGGYTF.

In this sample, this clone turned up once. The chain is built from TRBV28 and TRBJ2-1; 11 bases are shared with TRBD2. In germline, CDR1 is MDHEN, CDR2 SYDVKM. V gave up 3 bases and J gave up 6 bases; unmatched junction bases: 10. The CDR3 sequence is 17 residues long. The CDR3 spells CASSFPEGSGGVNEQFF. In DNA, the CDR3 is TGTGCCAGCAGTTTCCCCGAGGGTAGCGGGGGGGTCAATGAGCAGTTCTTC.

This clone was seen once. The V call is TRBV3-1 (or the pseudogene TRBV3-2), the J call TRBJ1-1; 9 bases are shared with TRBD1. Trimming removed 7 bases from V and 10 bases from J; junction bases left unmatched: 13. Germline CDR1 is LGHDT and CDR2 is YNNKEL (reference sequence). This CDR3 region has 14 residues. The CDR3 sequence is CASTPAGTGSGAFF. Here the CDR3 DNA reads TGTGCCAGCACCCCGGCCGGGACAGGGAGTGGAGCTTTCTTT.

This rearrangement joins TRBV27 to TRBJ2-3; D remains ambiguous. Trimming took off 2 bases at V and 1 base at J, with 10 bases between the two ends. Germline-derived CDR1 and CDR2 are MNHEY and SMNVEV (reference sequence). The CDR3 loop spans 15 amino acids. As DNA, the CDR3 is TGTGCCAGCAGTTTAAGAAATTCGGGCACAGATACGCAGTATTTT. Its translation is CASSLRNSGTDTQYF.

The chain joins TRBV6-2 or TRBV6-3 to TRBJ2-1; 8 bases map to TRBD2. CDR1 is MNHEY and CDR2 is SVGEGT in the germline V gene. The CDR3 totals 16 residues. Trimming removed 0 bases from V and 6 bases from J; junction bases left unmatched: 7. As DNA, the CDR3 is TGTGCCAGCAGTTACTCGGGCGGGGGGTCGATCAATGAGCAGTTCTTC. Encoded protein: CASSYSGGGSINEQFF.

The CDR3 DNA sequence: TGTGCCAGCAGCCAAGGCAGGGTGCTCAATTCACCCCTCCACTTT. Amino acids: CASSQGRVLNSPLHF. This chain connects TRBV3-1 (or the pseudogene TRBV3-2) to TRBJ1-6; D is possibly TRBD1 (5 bases). CDR1 LGHDT and CDR2 YNNKEL come from the germline V gene (reference sequence). The CDR3 spans 15 residues. Trimming removed 1 base at V and 7 bases at J, with 11 bases between.

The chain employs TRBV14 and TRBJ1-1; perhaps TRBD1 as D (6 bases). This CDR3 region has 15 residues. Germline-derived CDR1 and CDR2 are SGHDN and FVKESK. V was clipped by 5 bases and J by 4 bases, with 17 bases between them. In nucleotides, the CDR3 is TGTGCCAGCAGCGCCCACAGGGTTCTGAGCACTGAAGCTTTCTTT. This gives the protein CASSAHRVLSTEAFF. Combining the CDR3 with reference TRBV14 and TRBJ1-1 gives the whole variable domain EAGVTQFPSHSVIEKGQTVTLRCDPISGHDNLYWYRRVMGKEIKFLLHFVKESKQDESGMPNNRFLAERTGGTYSTLKVQPAELEDSGVYFCASSAHRVLSTEAFFGQGTRLTVV.

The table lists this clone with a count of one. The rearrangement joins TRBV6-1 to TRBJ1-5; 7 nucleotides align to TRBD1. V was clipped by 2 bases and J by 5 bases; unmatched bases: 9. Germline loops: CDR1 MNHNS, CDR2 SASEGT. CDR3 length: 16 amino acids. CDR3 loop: CASSESPGRGDQPQHF. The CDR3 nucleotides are TGTGCCAGCAGTGAATCCCCCGGCAGGGGGGATCAGCCCCAGCATTTT.

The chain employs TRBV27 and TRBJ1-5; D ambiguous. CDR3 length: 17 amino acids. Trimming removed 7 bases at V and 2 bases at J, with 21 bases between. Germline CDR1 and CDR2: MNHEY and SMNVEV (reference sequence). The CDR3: CASTSLGSGSGNQPQHF. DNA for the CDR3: TGTGCCAGCACCTCACTTGGGTCCGGGTCGGGCAATCAGCCCCAGCATTTT.

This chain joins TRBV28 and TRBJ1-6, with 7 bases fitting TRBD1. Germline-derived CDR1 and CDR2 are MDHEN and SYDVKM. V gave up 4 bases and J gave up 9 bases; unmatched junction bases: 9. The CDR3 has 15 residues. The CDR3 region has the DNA TGTGCCAGCAGTTCTCGACAGGGTCGGGGTTCACCCCTCCACTTT. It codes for CASSSRQGRGSPLHF.

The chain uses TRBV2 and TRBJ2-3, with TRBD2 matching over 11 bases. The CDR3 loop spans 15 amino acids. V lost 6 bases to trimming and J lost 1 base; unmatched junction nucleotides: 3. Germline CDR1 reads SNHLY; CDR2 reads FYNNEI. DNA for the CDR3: TGTGCCAGCAGAAAACTAGCGGGGGGCACAGATACGCAGTATTTT. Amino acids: CASRKLAGGTDTQYF.

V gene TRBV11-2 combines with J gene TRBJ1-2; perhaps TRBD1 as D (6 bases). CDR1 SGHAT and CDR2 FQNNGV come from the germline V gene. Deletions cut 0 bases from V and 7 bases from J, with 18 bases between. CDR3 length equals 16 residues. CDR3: CASSLDVRQGSGGYTF. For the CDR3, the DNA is TGTGCCAGCAGCTTAGATGTAAGGCAGGGGTCTGGTGGCTACACCTTC.

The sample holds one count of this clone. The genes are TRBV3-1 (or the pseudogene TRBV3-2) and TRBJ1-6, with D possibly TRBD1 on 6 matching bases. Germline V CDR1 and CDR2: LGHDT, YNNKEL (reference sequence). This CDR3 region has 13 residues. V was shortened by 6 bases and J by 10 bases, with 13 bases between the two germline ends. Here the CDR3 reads CASSWTVDSPLHF. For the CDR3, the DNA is TGTGCCAGCAGTTGGACAGTGGACTCACCCCTCCACTTT.

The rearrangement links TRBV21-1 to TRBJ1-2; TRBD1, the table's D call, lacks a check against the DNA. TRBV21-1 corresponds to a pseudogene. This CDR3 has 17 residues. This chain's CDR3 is CASSKRNFRWQQDGYTF. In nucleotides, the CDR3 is TGTGCCAGCAGCAAAAGGAACTTCAGGTGGCAGCAGGATGGCTACACCTTC.

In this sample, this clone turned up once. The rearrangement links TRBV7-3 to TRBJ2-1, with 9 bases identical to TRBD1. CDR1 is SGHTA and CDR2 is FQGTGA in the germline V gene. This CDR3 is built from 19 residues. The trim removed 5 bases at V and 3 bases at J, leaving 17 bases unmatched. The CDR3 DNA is TGTGCCAGCAGCCTTACGATTCCCGGTGGGACAGGGTACTACAATGAGCAGTTCTTC. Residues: CASSLTIPGGTGYYNEQFF.

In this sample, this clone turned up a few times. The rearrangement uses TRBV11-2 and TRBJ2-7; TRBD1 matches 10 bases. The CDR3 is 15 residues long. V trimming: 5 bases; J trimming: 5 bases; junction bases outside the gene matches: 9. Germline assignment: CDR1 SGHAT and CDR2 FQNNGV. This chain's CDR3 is CASSRRDRGTHEQYF. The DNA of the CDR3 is TGTGCCAGCAGCCGACGGGACAGGGGCACCCACGAGCAGTACTTC.

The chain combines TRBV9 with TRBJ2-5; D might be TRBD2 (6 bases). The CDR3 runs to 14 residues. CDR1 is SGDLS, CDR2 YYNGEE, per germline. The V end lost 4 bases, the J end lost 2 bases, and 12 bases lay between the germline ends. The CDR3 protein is CASSLGGGQETQYF. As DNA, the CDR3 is TGTGCCAGCAGCCTGGGGGGAGGTCAAGAGACCCAGTACTTC.

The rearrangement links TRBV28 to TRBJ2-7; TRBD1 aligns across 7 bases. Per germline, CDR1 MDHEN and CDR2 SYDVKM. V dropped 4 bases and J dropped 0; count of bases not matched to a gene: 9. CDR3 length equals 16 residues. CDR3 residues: CASSSTGVPSSYEQYF. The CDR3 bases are TGTGCCAGCAGTTCTACAGGGGTCCCAAGCTCCTACGAGCAGTACTTC.